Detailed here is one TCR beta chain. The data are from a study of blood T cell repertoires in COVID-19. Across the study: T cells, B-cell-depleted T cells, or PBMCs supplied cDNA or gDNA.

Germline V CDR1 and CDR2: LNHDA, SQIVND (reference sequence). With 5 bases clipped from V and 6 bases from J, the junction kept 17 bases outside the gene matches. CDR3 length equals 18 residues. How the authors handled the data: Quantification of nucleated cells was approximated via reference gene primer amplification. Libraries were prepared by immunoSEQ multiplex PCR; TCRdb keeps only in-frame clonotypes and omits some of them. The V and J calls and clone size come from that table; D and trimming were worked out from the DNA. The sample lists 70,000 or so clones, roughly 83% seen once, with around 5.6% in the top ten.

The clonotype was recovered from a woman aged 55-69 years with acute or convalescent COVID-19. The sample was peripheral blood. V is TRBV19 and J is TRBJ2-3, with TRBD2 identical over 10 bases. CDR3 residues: CASSLHRVKRGGRDTQYF. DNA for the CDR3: TGTGCCAGTAGTCTCCATCGGGTAAAGCGGGGGGGCCGTGATACGCAGTATTTT.